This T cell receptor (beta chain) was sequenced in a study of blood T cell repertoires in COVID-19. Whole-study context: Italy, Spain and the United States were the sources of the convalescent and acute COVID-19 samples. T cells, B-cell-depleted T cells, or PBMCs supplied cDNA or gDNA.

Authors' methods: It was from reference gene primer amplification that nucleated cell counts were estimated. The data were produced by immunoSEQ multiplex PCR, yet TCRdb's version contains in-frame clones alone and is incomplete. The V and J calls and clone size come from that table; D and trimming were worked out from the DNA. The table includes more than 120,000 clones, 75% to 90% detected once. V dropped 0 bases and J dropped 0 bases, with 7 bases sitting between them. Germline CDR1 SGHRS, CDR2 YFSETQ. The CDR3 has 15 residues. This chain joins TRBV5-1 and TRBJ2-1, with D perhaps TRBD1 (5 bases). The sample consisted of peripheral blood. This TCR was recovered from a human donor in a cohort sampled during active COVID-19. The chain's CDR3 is CASSLGQSSYNEQFF. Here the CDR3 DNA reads TGCGCCAGCAGCTTGGGACAGAGCTCCTACAATGAGCAGTTCTTC.